Each of the 10 T cell receptor beta chains below was sequenced from the same sample in a study of shared clonotypes between healthy human individuals. Only in-frame clones appear in the TCRdb table, and some are missing; sequencing was by immunoSEQ multiplex PCR. The repertoire holds 850,000 to 1,100,000 clones, with 70% to 80% as singletons. Sequencing used memory CD4+ T cells from PBMCs. This sample's subset: CD45RA-negative fraction. The receptors shown here come from a man between 18 and 35 years old in good health. Some clones in this sample may be carry-over from other donors' samples.

This rearrangement joins TRBV28 to TRBJ2-1, with D possibly being TRBD2 (7 bases). The V gene's germline CDR1 is MDHEN and CDR2 SYDVKM. CDR3 length: 16 amino acids. V was clipped by 7 bases and J by 4 bases, with 20 bases between them. DNA of the CDR3: TGTGCCAGCATCCGGGGGGCGGGGTCCCCATACAATGAGCAGTTCTTC. It codes for CASIRGAGSPYNEQFF.

V gene TRBV2 combines with J gene TRBJ2-7; TRBD2 matches at 11 bases. Germline CDR1 and CDR2: SNHLY and FYNNEI. The CDR3 contains 13 residues. V was pared by 8 bases and J by 3 bases, with 3 bases of the junction left unmatched. The DNA for the CDR3 is TGTGCCAGCGCCGGGACTAGCGGCTACGAGCAGTACTTC. Translating it yields CASAGTSGYEQYF.

The chain links TRBV28 to TRBJ2-1, with unresolved D. Deletions cut 2 bases from V and 5 bases from J, with 19 bases between. The germline CDR1 and CDR2 sequences are MDHEN and SYDVKM. The length of the CDR3 is 17 residues. The CDR3 region is CASSLGRLFNLNNEQFF. The CDR3 DNA reads as TGTGCCAGCAGTTTAGGAAGGTTGTTCAACCTCAACAATGAGCAGTTCTTC.

V gene TRBV4-3 combines with J gene TRBJ2-5, with TRBD2 identical over 8 bases. CDR1 LGHNA and CDR2 YSLEER come from the germline V gene. V shed 4 bases and J 5 bases; nucleotides not matched to a gene: 9. The CDR3 contains 15 residues. CDR3 nucleotides: TGCGCCAGCAGCCGGGACGGGACTAGTGGTGAGACCCAGTACTTC. This translates into CASSRDGTSGETQYF.

The chain uses TRBV10-2 and TRBJ2-4, with TRBD2 identical over 8 bases. The CDR3 totals 13 residues. Germline V gives CDR1 WSHSY, CDR2 SAAADI. CDR3 sequence reads: CGSSGRVKNIQYF. Written as DNA, the CDR3 is TGCGGCTCTTCCGGGAGGGTGAAAAACATTCAGTACTTC.

The chain carries TRBV5-4 and TRBJ2-1; 9 bases line up with TRBD2. V was pared by 0 bases and J by 6 bases, with 4 bases of the junction left unmatched. Germline loops: CDR1 SGHNT, CDR2 YYREEE (reference sequence). The CDR3 sequence is 15 residues long. The CDR3 is CASSLVAGVGNEQFF. CDR3 coding DNA: TGTGCCAGCAGCTTGGTAGCGGGAGTGGGCAATGAGCAGTTCTTC.

The rearrangement uses TRBV9 and TRBJ1-3; a possible D gene is TRBD1 (5 bases). The ends were cut back, 3 bases at V and 8 bases at J, with 27 bases in the middle. CDR1 and CDR2 from the germline V gene are SGDLS and YYNGEE. The CDR3 runs to 18 residues. The CDR3 protein is CASSENRNQGAFGDTIYF. As DNA, the CDR3 is TGTGCCAGCAGCGAGAACCGAAACCAGGGTGCTTTTGGGGACACCATATATTTT.

The rearrangement joins TRBV11-2 to TRBJ2-7, with TRBD1 matching over 10 bases. After removal of 5 bases from V and 7 bases from J, the junction contained 14 bases not matched to a gene. The CDR3 sequence is 16 residues long. Germline V CDR1 and CDR2: SGHAT, FQNNGV. CDR3 in amino acids: CASSATLGQGYGEQYF. CDR3 in DNA: TGTGCCAGCAGCGCCACCCTGGGACAGGGGTATGGAGAGCAGTACTTC.

V is TRBV6-4 and J is TRBJ2-2; D is unclear. The germline V and J ends were trimmed by 0 bases and 2 bases, with 13 bases remaining between them. CDR1 is MRHNA, CDR2 SNTAGT, per germline. The CDR3 has 17 amino acids. CDR3 bases: TGTGCCAGCAGTGACTCGATGTCAGGTGCTAACACCGGGGAGCTGTTTTTT. Protein sequence: CASSDSMSGANTGELFF.

The chain has TRBV27 and TRBJ1-1, with D possibly being TRBD1 (5 bases). The V gene's germline CDR1 is MNHEY and CDR2 SMNVEV (reference sequence). The CDR3 spans 13 residues. V dropped 7 bases and J dropped 1 base, with 10 bases sitting between them. Here the CDR3 DNA reads TGTGCCAGCACTGGGGCGAGGAACACTGAAGCTTTCTTT. This gives the protein CASTGARNTEAFF.